A selection of T cell receptor beta chains follows, all from one sample in a study of human thymus T cells. Measured with immunoSEQ multiplex PCR; TCRdb has only the in-frame clones, and not every one. The sample holds about 78,000 clones, 90% to 98% seen once. The sequenced sample was thymus tissue. The receptors stem from a boy younger than two with a congenital heart defect but otherwise immunologically healthy. Each CDR3 is given with its conserved first and last residue. A row's size may be missing; if present it is once, few, many or a size class.

J | V | size | CDR3
TRBJ1-1 | TRBV27 | . | CASSLGQGGTEAFF
TRBJ2-1 | TRBV7-6 | . | CASSPGPLTKVVSDEQFF
TRBJ2-7 | TRBV27 | . | CASSLWTTEGTASPQQYF
TRBJ2-1 | TRBV7-3 | . | CASSLTGSGLAGDNEQFF
TRBJ2-7 | TRBV15 | . | CATSRDPPHRSGYEQYF
TRBJ1-5 | TRBV7-3 | . | CASSFGGGDLNQPQHF
TRBJ2-1 | TRBV7-8 | . | CASSLAGGLYNEQFF
TRBJ2-2 | TRBV4-2 | . | CASSLLERGGLAVNTGELFF
TRBJ2-3 | TRBV7-6 | . | CASSPRARDSTDTQYF
TRBJ2-7 | TRBV7-9 | . | CASSLGPRRALRYEQYF
TRBJ2-7 | TRBV27 | . | CASSFAAPREQYF
TRBJ2-7 | TRBV5-6 | . | CASSPGLAGGPREQYF
TRBJ2-5 | TRBV28 | . | CASRTGGAGREETQYF
TRBJ1-5 | TRBV5-6 | . | CASSAKGDRGSQPQHF
TRBJ2-2 | TRBV28 | . | CASTIMVPGQGSNTGELFF
TRBJ1-1 | TRBV6-5 | . | CASSCREWNTEAFF
TRBJ1-5 | TRBV27 | . | CASSSGGRRGQPQHF
TRBJ2-7 | TRBV28 | . | CASSWWSSYEQYF
TRBJ2-6 | TRBV19 | . | CASSAYPLSGVEMANVLTF
TRBJ2-2 | TRBV30 | . | CAWSVRKRENTGELFF
TRBJ1-2 | TRBV7-2 | . | CASSPPGQGSGYTF
TRBJ2-2 | TRBV10-1 | few | CASSSQGYGELFF
TRBJ2-1 | TRBV7-2 | . | CASSPRDFYYNEQFF
TRBJ2-2 | TRBV9 | . | CASSLGTSDTGELFF
TRBJ2-7 | TRBV6-5 | . | CATDQGGSYEQYF
TRBJ2-1 | TRBV6-1 | . | CASRNYLSYNEQFF
TRBJ2-1 | TRBV10-1 | . | CASSLRDSPYEQFF
TRBJ1-2 | TRBV21-1 | . | CASSKVMEWRLVYGYTF
TRBJ1-2 | TRBV5-4 | . | CASSLFVREANYGYTF
TRBJ2-2 | TRBV5-1 | . | CASSFPITGELFF
TRBJ2-7 | TRBV7-8 | . | CASSPVVGRPRLTDEQYF
TRBJ1-1 | TRBV7-9 | . | CASSSGQGSALNTEAFF
TRBJ2-3 | TRBV10-3 | . | CAISESLDTQYF
TRBJ1-1 | TRBV7-2 | . | CASSLGQVHNTEAFF
TRBJ2-1 | TRBV18 | . | CASSARAGVASNEQFF
TRBJ1-3 | TRBV19 | . | CATTYGSTSSGNTIYF
TRBJ2-3 | TRBV27 | . | CASSFPGGDTQYF
TRBJ1-2 | TRBV25-1 | once | CASSEDEGSYGYTF